These 3 T cell receptor beta chains were sequenced from one sample in a study of shared clonotypes between healthy human individuals. Profiled with immunoSEQ multiplex PCR; TCRdb holds only in-frame clones, not every one. Counted here are about 2.1 million clones, about 92% occurring once; the ten biggest clones make up around 1.7%. Naive CD8 cells were CD45RO-negative, positively selected for CCR7, excluding terminally differentiated effector memory CD45RA+ cells. The material sequenced was naive CD8+ T cells from PBMCs. All receptors derive from a man aged 18 to 35 in good health. Some clones in this sample may be carry-over from other donors' samples.

CDR3 sequence reads: CASSRVREVETQYF. The CDR3 nucleotides are TGTGCCAGTAGTAGGGTTAGAGAGGTGGAGACCCAGTACTTC. V gene TRBV19 combines with J gene TRBJ2-5, with D uncertain. The V and J ends lost 4 bases and 5 bases respectively, with 14 bases between them. In germline, CDR1 is LNHDA, CDR2 SQIVND (reference sequence). This CDR3 region has 14 residues. The full variable domain, with the rest looked up from reference TRBV19 and TRBJ2-5, is DGGITQSPKYLFRKEGQNVTLSCEQNLNHDAMYWYRQDPGQGLRLIYYSQIVNDFQKGDIAEGYSVSREKKESFPLTVTSAQKNPTAFYLCASSRVREVETQYFGPGTRLLVL.

The chain carries TRBV5-1 and TRBJ1-2; D not certain. Trimming removed 2 bases at V and 4 bases at J, with 9 bases between. CDR1 and CDR2 (germline): SGHRS, YFSETQ. The CDR3 is made up of 13 amino acids. CDR3 region: CASSFRGAYGYTF. The CDR3 region has the DNA TGCGCCAGCAGCTTTCGGGGAGCCTATGGCTACACCTTC.

This chain connects TRBV6-1 to TRBJ2-3; 8 bases are a match to TRBD2. From germline, CDR1 is MNHNS and CDR2 SASEGT. Germline trimming cut 3 bases from V and 13 bases from J; bases unmatched to any gene: 12. CDR3 length equals 14 residues. The CDR3 DNA is TGTGCCAGCAGTGACCGGGCGGGAGGCCATCCAAAGTATTTT. It yields the protein CASSDRAGGHPKYF.